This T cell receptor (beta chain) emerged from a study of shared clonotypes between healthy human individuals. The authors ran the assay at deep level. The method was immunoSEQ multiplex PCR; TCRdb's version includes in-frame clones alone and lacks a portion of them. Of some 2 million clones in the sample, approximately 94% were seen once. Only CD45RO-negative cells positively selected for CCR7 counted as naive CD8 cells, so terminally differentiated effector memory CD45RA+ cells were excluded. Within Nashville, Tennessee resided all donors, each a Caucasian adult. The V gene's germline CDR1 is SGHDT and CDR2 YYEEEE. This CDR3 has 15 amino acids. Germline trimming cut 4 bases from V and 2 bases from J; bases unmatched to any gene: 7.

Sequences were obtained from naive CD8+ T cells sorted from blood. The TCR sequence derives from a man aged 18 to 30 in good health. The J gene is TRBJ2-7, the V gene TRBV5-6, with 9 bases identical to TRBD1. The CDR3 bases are TGTGCCAGCAGCCCCAGGGACAGGGCGGCCTACGAGCAGTACTTC. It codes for CASSPRDRAAYEQYF.